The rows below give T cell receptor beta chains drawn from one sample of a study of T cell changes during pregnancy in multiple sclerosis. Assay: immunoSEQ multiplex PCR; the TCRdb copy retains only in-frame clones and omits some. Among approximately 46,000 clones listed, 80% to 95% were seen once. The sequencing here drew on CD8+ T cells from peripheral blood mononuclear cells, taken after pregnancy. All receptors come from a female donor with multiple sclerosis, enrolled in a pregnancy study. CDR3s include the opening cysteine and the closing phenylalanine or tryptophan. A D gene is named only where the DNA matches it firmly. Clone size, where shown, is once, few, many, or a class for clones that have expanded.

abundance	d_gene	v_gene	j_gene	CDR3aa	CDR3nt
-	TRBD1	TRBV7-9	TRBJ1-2	CASSMTGAGSYGYTF	TGTGCCAGCAGCATGACAGGGGCGGGTAGCTATGGCTACACCTTC
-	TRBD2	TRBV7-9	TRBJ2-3	CASSLGTSGRDTQYF	TGTGCCAGCAGCTTGGGGACTAGCGGGCGAGATACGCAGTATTTT
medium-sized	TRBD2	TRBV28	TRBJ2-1	CASSLLSGGNEQFF	TGTGCCAGCAGCCTTCTGAGCGGGGGCAATGAGCAGTTCTTC
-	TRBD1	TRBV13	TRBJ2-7	CASSPGGQGANEQYF	TGTGCCAGCAGCCCCGGGGGACAGGGGGCTAACGAGCAGTACTTC
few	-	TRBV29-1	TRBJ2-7	CSVEIRDYEQYF	TGCAGCGTTGAAATCAGGGACTACGAGCAGTACTTC
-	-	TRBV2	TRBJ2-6	CASSDGRMVSTGANVLTF	TGTGCCAGCAGTGATGGCCGGATGGTTAGCACTGGGGCCAACGTCCTGACTTTC
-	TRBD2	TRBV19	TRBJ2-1	CALQAGDEQFF	TGTGCCCTGCAAGCGGGAGATGAGCAGTTCTTC
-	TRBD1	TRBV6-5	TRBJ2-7	CASSSTGGEQYF	TGTGCCAGCAGTTCGACAGGGGGCGAGCAGTACTTC
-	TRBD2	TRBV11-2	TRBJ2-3	CASSLLGGTDTQYF	TGTGCCAGCAGCTTACTGGGGGGGACAGATACGCAGTATTTT
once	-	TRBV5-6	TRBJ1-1	CASSLKGYTTEAFF	TGTGCCAGCAGCTTGAAGGGGTATACGACTGAAGCTTTCTTT
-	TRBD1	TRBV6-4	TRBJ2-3	CASSSGQASDTQYF	TGTGCCAGCAGTTCGGGACAGGCCAGCGATACGCAGTATTTT
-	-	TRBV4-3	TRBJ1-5	CASSQEGSGAGSQPQHF	TGCGCCAGCAGCCAAGAGGGCAGCGGGGCGGGTAGTCAGCCCCAGCATTTT
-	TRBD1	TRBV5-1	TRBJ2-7	CASSLSLGDRVSYEQYF	TGCGCCAGCAGCTTAAGCCTGGGGGACAGGGTCTCCTACGAGCAGTACTTC
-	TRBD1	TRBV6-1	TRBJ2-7	CASNLQGTFYEQYF	TGTGCCAGCAACCTACAGGGGACCTTCTACGAGCAGTACTTC
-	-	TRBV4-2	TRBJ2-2	CASSQVGGTGELFF	TGTGCCAGCAGCCAAGTGGGGGGCACCGGGGAGCTGTTTTTT
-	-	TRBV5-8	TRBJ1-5	CASSLRGGDQPQHF	TGTGCCAGCAGCCTACGCGGGGGGGATCAGCCCCAGCATTTT
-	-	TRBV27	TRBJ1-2	CASSLGSRVGF	TGTGCCAGCAGTTTGGGGTCCAGGGTAGGCTTC
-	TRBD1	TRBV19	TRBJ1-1	CASSTRDRERGTEAFF	TGTGCCAGTAGTACCCGGGACAGGGAGCGTGGTACTGAAGCTTTCTTT
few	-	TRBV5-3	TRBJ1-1	CARSLTGLNTEAFF	TGTGCCAGAAGCTTAACAGGCCTGAACACTGAAGCTTTCTTT
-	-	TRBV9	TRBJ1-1	CASSVETGWMNTEAFF	TGTGCCAGCAGCGTAGAAACCGGGTGGATGAACACTGAAGCTTTCTTT
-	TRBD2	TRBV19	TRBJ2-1	CASSGIAGSSYNEQFF	TGTGCCAGTAGTGGTATAGCGGGGAGCTCCTACAATGAGCAGTTCTTC
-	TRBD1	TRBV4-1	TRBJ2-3	CASSQAPTGGLTDTQYF	TGCGCCAGCAGCCAAGCTCCGACAGGGGGTCTCACAGATACGCAGTATTTT
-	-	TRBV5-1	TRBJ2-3	CASSRTRVGTDTQYF	TGCGCCAGCAGCCGGACTCGGGTGGGCACAGATACGCAGTATTTT
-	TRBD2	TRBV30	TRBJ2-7	CAWEAGTYEQYF	TGTGCCTGGGAAGCGGGAACCTACGAGCAGTACTTC
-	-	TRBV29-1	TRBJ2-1	CSVVEGSSYNEQFF	TGCAGCGTTGTAGAAGGGAGCTCCTACAATGAGCAGTTCTTC
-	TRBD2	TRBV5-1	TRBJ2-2	CASSWLTSGILDTGELFF	TGCGCCAGCAGCTGGCTGACTAGCGGGATCCTCGACACCGGGGAGCTGTTTTTT
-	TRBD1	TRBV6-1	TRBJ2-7	CASRLDRAWEQYF	TGTGCCAGCAGACTGGACAGGGCTTGGGAGCAGTACTTC
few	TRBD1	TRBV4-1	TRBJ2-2	CASSPGQIYTGELFF	TGCGCCAGCAGCCCGGGACAGATCTACACCGGGGAGCTGTTTTTT
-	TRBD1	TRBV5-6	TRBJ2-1	CASGTGYNEQFF	TGTGCCAGCGGGACAGGTTACAATGAGCAGTTCTTC
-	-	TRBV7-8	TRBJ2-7	CASSLGTPFYEQYF	TGTGCCAGCAGCTTAGGGACACCCTTTTACGAGCAGTACTTC
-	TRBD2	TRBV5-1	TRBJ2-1	CASSFRPSGRFNEQFF	TGCGCCAGCAGCTTTCGGCCTAGCGGGAGGTTTAATGAGCAGTTCTTC
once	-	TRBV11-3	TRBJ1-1	CASSYDSLNTEAFF	TGTGCCAGCAGTTATGACAGCCTTAACACTGAAGCTTTCTTT
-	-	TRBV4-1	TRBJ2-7	CASSQGQAYEQYF	TGCGCCAGCAGCCAAGGGCAAGCCTACGAGCAGTACTTC
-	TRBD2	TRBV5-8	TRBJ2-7	CASSLVTSRSYEQYF	TGTGCCAGCAGCTTGGTGACTAGCCGGAGCTACGAGCAGTACTTC
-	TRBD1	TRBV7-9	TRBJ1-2	CASSLPSRTGDLYGYTF	TGTGCCAGCAGCCTCCCGAGTAGGACAGGGGACCTCTATGGCTACACCTTC
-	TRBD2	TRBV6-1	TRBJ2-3	CASSGGTSGRTDTQYF	TGTGCCAGCAGTGGTGGGACTAGCGGGCGAACAGATACGCAGTATTTT
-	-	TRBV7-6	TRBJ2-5	CASSLYGVETQYF	TGTGCCAGCAGCTTGTACGGGGTGGAGACCCAGTACTTC
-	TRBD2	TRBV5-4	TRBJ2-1	CASSFGTSPQEQFF	TGTGCCAGCAGCTTTGGGACTAGCCCCCAGGAGCAGTTCTTC
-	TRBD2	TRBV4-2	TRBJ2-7	CASSQGTRAALYEQYF	TGTGCCAGCAGCCAGGGGACTAGGGCGGCCCTCTACGAGCAGTACTTC
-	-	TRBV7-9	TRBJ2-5	CASSAGTDQETQYF	TGTGCCAGCAGCGCGGGGACAGATCAAGAGACCCAGTACTTC
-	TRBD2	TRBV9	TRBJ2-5	CASSRLAGGQETQYF	TGTGCCAGCAGCAGACTAGCGGGGGGCCAAGAGACCCAGTACTTC
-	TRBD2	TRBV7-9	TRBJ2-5	CASSGPGLGPETQYF	TGTGCCAGCAGCGGACCGGGACTAGGGCCGGAGACCCAGTACTTC
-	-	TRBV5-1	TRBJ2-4	CASSDQTRSPLAKNIQYF	TGCGCCAGCAGCGACCAGACACGCTCACCCCTAGCCAAAAACATTCAGTACTTC
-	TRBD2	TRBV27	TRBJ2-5	CASSSPGLVLETQYF	TGTGCCAGCAGTTCCCCGGGACTAGTTCTGGAGACCCAGTACTTC
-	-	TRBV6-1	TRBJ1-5	CASSETGESNQPQHF	TGTGCCAGCAGTGAAACGGGGGAGAGCAATCAGCCCCAGCATTTT
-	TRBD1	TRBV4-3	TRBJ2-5	CASSQARQGRETQYF	TGCGCCAGCAGCCAAGCCCGACAGGGAAGGGAGACCCAGTACTTC
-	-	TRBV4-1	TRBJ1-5	CASSPSNRVNQPQHF	TGCGCCAGCAGCCCGTCGAACAGGGTCAATCAGCCCCAGCATTTT
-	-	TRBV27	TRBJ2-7	CASSLAGTGGVHEQYF	TGTGCCAGCAGTTTGGCGGGGACTGGAGGCGTTCACGAGCAGTACTTC
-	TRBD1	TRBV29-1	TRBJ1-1	CSVRDSDTEAFF	TGCAGCGTGCGGGACAGCGACACTGAAGCTTTCTTT
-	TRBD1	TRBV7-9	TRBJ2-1	CASSLTGGNEQFF	TGTGCCAGCAGCCTGACAGGGGGCAATGAGCAGTTCTTC